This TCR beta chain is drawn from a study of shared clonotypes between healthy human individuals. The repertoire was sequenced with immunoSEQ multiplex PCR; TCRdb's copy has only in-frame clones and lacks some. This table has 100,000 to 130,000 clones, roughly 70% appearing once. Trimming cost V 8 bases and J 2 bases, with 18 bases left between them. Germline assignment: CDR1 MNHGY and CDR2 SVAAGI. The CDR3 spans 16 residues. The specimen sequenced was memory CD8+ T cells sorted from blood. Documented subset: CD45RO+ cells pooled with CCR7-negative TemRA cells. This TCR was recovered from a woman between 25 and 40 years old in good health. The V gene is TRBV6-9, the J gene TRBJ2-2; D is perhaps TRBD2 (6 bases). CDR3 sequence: CASPIDRGTNTGELFF. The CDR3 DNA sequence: TGTGCCAGCCCGATCGACCGGGGGACTAACACCGGGGAGCTGTTTTTT.